Below are 15 T cell receptor beta chains sequenced from a single sample in a study of radiotherapy plus CTLA-4 blockade in lung cancer. Assay: immunoSEQ multiplex PCR; the TCRdb copy retains only in-frame clones and omits some. The table records 30,000 to 45,000 clones, around three quarters of them present only once. Here the sequenced sample was peripheral blood, taken from a patient treated with radiotherapy plus ipilimumab. The receptors come from a human donor with non-small cell lung cancer who had stable disease on radiotherapy plus ipilimumab.

The chain joins TRBV6-5 to TRBJ1-5, with unresolved D. CDR1 is MNHEY and CDR2 is SVGAGI in the germline V gene. This CDR3 is 13 amino acids long. V gave up 7 bases and J gave up 0 bases, with 7 bases separating them. In nucleotides, the CDR3 is TGTGCCAGCAAGTCTTATAGCAATCAGCCCCAGCATTTT. This sequence encodes CASKSYSNQPQHF.

CDR3 sequence: CASSGVDNEQFF. The CDR3 DNA sequence: TGTGCCAGCAGTGGGGTGGACAATGAGCAGTTCTTC. The V gene is TRBV6-1, the J gene TRBJ2-1, with unresolved D. Germline-derived CDR1 and CDR2 are MNHNS and SASEGT. This CDR3 comprises 12 residues. With 4 bases removed from V and 5 bases from J, the gap between germline ends came to 6 bases.

The chain links TRBV28 to TRBJ1-6, with D possibly being TRBD1 (6 bases). The germline V and J ends were trimmed by 11 bases and 6 bases, with 17 bases remaining between them. The CDR3 runs to 14 residues. CDR1 and CDR2 from the germline V gene are MDHEN and SYDVKM. This CDR3 reads CAGQSKPSNSPLHF. The DNA of the CDR3 is TGTGCCGGACAGTCGAAACCAAGTAATTCACCCCTCCACTTT. The whole variable domain, filled in from reference TRBV28 and TRBJ1-6, reads DVKVTQSSRYLVKRTGEKVFLECVQDMDHENMFWYRQDPGLGLRLIYFSYDVKMKEKGDIPEGYSVSREKKERFSLILESASTNQTSMYLCAGQSKPSNSPLHFGNGTRLTVT.

This clone was detected a few times. The chain has TRBV11-3 and TRBJ2-5, with D perhaps TRBD2 (6 bases). The CDR3 covers 15 residues. From germline, CDR1 is SGHNT and CDR2 YENEEA. The V end was cut by 5 bases, the J end by 3 bases, with 16 bases between. In nucleotides, the CDR3 is TGTGCCAGCAGCCAGGGACTTGTGGGTGAAGAGACCCAGTACTTC. Translated: CASSQGLVGEETQYF.

This sequence joins TRBV29-1 and TRBJ1-2; TRBD1 might be the D (5 bases). Germline V gene sequence: CDR1 SQVTM, CDR2 ANQGSEA. Trimming left V 7 bases short and J 5 bases short, with 14 bases between. This CDR3 has 12 residues. The DNA for the CDR3 is TGCAGCGCCCAACCCGGGGGGTATGGCTACACCTTC. This encodes CSAQPGGYGYTF.

V is TRBV7-2 and J is TRBJ1-1; tentatively, D is TRBD1 (5 bases). V dropped 3 bases and J dropped 6 bases, with 14 bases sitting between them. This CDR3 has 14 residues. The germline CDR1 and CDR2 sequences are SGHTA and FQGNSA. The CDR3 protein is CASSFAGSSSEAFF. The CDR3, as DNA: TGTGCCAGCAGCTTTGCAGGGTCCAGCTCTGAAGCTTTCTTT.

The chain recombines TRBV5-1 with TRBJ2-3; 9 nucleotides match TRBD1. V was pared by 6 bases and J by 2 bases, with 16 bases of the junction left unmatched. The CDR3 runs 18 residues. Germline CDR1 is SGHRS and CDR2 is YFSETQ. The CDR3 region has the DNA TGCGCCAGCATCTTCCGCCCGAAGAACAGGGGGCACACAGATACGCAGTATTTT. It encodes CASIFRPKNRGHTDTQYF. The entire variable domain, with the rest obtained from reference TRBV5-1 and TRBJ2-3, is as follows: KAGVTQTPRYLIKTRGQQVTLSCSPISGHRSVSWYQQTPGQGLQFLFEYFSETQRNKGNFPGRFSGRQFSNSRSEMNVSTLELGDSALYLCASIFRPKNRGHTDTQYFGPGTRLTVL.

V and J are TRBV4-2 and TRBJ2-2; D is unresolved. This CDR3 has 14 residues. The ends were cut back, 4 bases at V and 4 bases at J, with 10 bases in the middle. CDR1 is LGHNA and CDR2 is YNFKEQ in the germline V gene. In nucleotides, the CDR3 is TGTGCCAGCAGCCTTGGGGTTCCCACCGGGGAGCTGTTTTTT. Amino acid sequence: CASSLGVPTGELFF.

The rearrangement links TRBV7-6 to TRBJ2-6; TRBD1 agrees at 12 bases. The CDR3 is 17 residues long. J gave up 3 bases and V 5 bases, and 5 bases lay outside the gene matches. Looked up from germline, CDR1 is SGHVS and CDR2 is FNYEAQ. As DNA, the CDR3 is TGTGCCAGCAGCCAGGGACAGGGGGCGTTTGGGGCCAACGTCCTGACTTTC. This sequence encodes CASSQGQGAFGANVLTF.

V gene TRBV14 combines with J gene TRBJ2-1; perhaps TRBD2 as D (6 bases). V was pared by 4 bases and J by 5 bases, with 30 bases between. CDR1 is SGHDN and CDR2 is FVKESK in the germline V gene. This CDR3 has 20 amino acids. This chain's CDR3 is CASSPRRDLLWSSENNEQFF. CDR3 nucleotides: TGTGCCAGCAGCCCGCGTCGTGATTTGTTGTGGTCTAGCGAGAACAATGAGCAGTTCTTC.

The CDR3 loop reads CASSFQGGRKKLFF. The DNA for the CDR3 is TGTGCCAGCAGCTTCCAGGGGGGAAGAAAAAAACTGTTTTTT. The rearrangement links TRBV5-4 to TRBJ1-4, with 7 nucleotides matching TRBD1. The CDR3 contains 14 residues. The junction had 7 bases not matched to a gene; V was cut back by 2 bases and J by 9 bases. Germline V gives CDR1 SGHNT, CDR2 YYREEE (reference sequence).

CDR3 nucleotides: TGTGCAGGGGCAGCCTGGGCTAACACTGAAGCTTTCTTT. It yields the protein CAGAAWANTEAFF. The V and J genes are TRBV5-5 and TRBJ1-1, with D possibly matching TRBD1 (5 bases). This CDR3 is 13 amino acids long. CDR1 is SGHKS, CDR2 YYEKEE, per germline (reference sequence).

The rearrangement links TRBV14 to TRBJ1-1, with D perhaps matching TRBD1 (5 bases). V shed 1 base and J shed 0 bases, with 6 bases lying between them. Per germline, CDR1 SGHDN and CDR2 FVKESK. The CDR3 has 14 residues. As DNA, the CDR3 is TGTGCCAGCAGCCAAGGACAGCTGAACACTGAAGCTTTCTTT. Its translation is CASSQGQLNTEAFF.

The chain couples TRBV15 to TRBJ2-1; 9 bases map to TRBD1. The J segment lost 12 bases and the V segment lost 0 bases, leaving 6 bases of the junction unmatched. This CDR3 is 14 amino acids long. The germline V gene encodes CDR1 LNHNV and CDR2 YYDKDF (reference sequence). The CDR3 region is CATSRDRDRVAQFF. CDR3 coding DNA: TGTGCCACCAGCAGAGATCGGGACAGGGTGGCGCAGTTCTTC.

With respect to this clone: One junction end does not reproduce the germline sequence, and a read error may be involved. The chain's CDR3 is CASSLKSWGDRDTEALF. DNA of the CDR3: TGTGCCAGCAGTTTAAAGTCGTGGGGCGATCGGGACACTGAAGCTCTCTTT. The J gene is TRBJ1-1, the V gene TRBV27, with a possible D match to TRBD1 (6 bases). CDR1 MNHEY and CDR2 SMNVEV come from the germline V gene (reference sequence). The length of the CDR3 is 17 residues.